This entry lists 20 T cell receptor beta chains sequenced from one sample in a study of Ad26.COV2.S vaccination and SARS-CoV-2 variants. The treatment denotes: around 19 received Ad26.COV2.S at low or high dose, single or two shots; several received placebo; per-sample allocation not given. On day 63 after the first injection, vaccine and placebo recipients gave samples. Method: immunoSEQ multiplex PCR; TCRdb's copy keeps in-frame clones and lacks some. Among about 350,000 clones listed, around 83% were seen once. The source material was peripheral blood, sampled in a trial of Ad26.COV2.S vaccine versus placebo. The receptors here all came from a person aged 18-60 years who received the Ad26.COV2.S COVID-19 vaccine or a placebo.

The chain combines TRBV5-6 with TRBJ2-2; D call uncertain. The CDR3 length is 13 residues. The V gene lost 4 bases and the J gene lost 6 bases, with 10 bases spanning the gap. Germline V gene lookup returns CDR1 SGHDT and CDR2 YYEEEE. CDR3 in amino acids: CASSPLVSGELFF. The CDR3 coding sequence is TGTGCCAGCAGCCCTCTTGTTTCCGGGGAGCTGTTTTTT. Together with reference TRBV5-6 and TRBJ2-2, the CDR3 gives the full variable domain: DAGVTQSPTHLIKTRGQQVTLRCSPKSGHDTVSWYQQALGQGPQFIFQYYEEEERQRGNFPDRFSGHQFPNYSSELNVNALLLGDSALYLCASSPLVSGELFFGEGSRLTVL.

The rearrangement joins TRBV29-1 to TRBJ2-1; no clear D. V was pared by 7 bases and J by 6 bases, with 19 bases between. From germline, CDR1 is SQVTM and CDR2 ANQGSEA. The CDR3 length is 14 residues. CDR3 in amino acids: CSAPVAMVGNEQFF. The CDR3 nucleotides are TGCAGCGCCCCCGTGGCTATGGTGGGCAATGAGCAGTTCTTC.

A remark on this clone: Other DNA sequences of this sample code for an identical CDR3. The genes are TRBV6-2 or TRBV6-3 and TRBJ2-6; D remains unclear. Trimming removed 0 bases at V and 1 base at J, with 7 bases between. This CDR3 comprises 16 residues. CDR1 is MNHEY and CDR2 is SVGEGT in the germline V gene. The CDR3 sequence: CASSYSMGSGANVLTF. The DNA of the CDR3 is TGTGCCAGCAGTTACTCGATGGGGTCTGGGGCCAACGTCCTGACTTTC.

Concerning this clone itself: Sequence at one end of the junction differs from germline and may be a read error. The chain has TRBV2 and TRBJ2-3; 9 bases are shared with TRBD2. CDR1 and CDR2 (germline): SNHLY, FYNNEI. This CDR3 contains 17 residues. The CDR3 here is CASSEGKTSGRTDTQYF. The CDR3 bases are TGTGCCAGCAGCGAAGGCAAGACTAGCGGCCGCACAGATACGCAGTATTTT.

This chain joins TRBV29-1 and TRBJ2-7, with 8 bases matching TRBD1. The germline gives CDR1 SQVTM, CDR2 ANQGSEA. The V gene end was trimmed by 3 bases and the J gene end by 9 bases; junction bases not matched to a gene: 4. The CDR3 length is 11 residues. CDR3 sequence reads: CSVDRGLRQYF. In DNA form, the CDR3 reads TGCAGCGTTGACAGGGGGCTTCGGCAGTACTTC.

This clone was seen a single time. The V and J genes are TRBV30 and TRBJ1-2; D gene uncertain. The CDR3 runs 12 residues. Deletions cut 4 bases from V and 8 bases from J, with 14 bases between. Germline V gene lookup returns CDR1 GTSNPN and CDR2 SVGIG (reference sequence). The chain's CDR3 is CAWTPSGWGYTF. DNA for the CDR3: TGTGCCTGGACCCCGAGTGGGTGGGGCTACACCTTC. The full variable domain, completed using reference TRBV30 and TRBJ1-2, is SQTIHQWPATLVQPVGSPLSLECTVEGTSNPNLYWYRQAAGRGLQLLFYSVGIGQISSEVPQNLSASRPQDRQFILSSKKLLLSDSGFYLCAWTPSGWGYTFGSGTRLTVV.

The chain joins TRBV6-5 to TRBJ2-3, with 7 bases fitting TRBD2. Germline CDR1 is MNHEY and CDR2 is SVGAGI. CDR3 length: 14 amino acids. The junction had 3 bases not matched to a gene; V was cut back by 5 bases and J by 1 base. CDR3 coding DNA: TGTGCCAGCAGTCTAACTAGCGGCACAGATACGCAGTATTTT. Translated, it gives CASSLTSGTDTQYF.

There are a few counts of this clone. The CDR3 DNA is TGTGCCAGCAGCTTAGGGGGCGATAATTCACCCCTCCACTTT. Its translation is CASSLGGDNSPLHF. This chain links TRBV7-9 with TRBJ1-6; D may be TRBD1 (5 bases). Germline-derived CDR1 and CDR2 are SEHNR and FQNEAQ (reference sequence). CDR3 length: 14 amino acids. The V and J ends lost 1 base and 5 bases respectively, with 6 bases between them.

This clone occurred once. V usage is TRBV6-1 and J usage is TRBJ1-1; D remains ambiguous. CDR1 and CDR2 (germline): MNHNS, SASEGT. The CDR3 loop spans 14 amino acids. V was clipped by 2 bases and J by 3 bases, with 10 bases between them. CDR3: CASSERVGDTEAFF. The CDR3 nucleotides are TGTGCCAGCAGTGAACGGGTGGGAGACACTGAAGCTTTCTTT.

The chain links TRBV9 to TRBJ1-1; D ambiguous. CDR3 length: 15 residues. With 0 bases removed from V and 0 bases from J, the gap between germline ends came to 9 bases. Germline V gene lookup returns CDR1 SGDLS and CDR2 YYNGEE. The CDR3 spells CASSVGAVMNTEAFF. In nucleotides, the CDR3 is TGTGCCAGCAGCGTAGGGGCAGTGATGAACACTGAAGCTTTCTTT.

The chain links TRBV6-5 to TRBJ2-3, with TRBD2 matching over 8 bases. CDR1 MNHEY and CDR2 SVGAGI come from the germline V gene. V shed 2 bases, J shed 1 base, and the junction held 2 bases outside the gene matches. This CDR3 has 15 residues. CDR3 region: CASSYLSGGTDTQYF. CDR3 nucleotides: TGTGCCAGCAGTTACCTTAGCGGGGGCACAGATACGCAGTATTTT.

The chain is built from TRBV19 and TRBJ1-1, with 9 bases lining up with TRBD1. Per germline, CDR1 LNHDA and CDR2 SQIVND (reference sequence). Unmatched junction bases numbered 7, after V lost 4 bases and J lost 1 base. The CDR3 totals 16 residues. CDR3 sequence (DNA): TGTGCCAGTAGTAGAAGAATGGGACAGGGGAACACTGAAGCTTTCTTT. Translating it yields CASSRRMGQGNTEAFF. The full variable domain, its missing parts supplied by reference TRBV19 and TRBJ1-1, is DGGITQSPKYLFRKEGQNVTLSCEQNLNHDAMYWYRQDPGQGLRLIYYSQIVNDFQKGDIAEGYSVSREKKESFPLTVTSAQKNPTAFYLCASSRRMGQGNTEAFFGQGTRLTVV.

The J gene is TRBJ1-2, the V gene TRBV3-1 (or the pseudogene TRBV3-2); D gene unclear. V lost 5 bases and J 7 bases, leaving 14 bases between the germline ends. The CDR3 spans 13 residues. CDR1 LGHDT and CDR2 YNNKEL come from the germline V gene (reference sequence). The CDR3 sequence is CASSYRNAGGYTF. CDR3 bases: TGTGCCAGCAGCTACAGAAACGCGGGTGGCTACACCTTC.

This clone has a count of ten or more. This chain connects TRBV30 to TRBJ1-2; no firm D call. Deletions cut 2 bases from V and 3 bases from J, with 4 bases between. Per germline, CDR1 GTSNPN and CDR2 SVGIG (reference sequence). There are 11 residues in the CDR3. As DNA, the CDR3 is TGTGCCTGGAGTAAGCACTATGGCTACACCTTC. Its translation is CAWSKHYGYTF.

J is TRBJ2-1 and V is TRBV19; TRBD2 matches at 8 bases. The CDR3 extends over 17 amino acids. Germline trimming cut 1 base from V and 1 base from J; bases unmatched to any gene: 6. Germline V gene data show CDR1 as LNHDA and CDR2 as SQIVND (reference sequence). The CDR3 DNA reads TGTGCCAGTAGTATAGTTAAGCGGGGGAGATCCTACAATGAGCAGTTCTTC. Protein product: CASSIVKRGRSYNEQFF.

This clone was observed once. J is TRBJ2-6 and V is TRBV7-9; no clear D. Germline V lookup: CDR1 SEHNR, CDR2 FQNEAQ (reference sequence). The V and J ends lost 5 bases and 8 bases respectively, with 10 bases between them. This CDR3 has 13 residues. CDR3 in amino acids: CASSLRTSNVLTF. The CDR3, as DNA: TGTGCCAGCAGCCTCCGGACCTCCAACGTCCTGACTTTC.

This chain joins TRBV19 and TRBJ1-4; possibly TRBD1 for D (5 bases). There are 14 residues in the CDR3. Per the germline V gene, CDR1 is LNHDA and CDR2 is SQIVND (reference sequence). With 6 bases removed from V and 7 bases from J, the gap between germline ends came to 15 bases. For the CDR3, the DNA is TGTGCCAGTAGGATCGGGACGAGAGGTGAAAAACTGTTTTTT. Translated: CASRIGTRGEKLFF.

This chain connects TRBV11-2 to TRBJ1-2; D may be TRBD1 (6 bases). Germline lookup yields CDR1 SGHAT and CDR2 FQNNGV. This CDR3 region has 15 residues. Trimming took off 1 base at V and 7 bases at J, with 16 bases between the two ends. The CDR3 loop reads CASSLASTGGRGYTF. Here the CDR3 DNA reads TGTGCCAGCAGCTTAGCGAGTACGGGGGGCCGTGGCTACACCTTC.

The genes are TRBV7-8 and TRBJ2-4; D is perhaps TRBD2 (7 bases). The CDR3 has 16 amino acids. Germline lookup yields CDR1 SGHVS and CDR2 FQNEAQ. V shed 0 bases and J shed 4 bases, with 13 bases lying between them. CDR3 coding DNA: TGTGCCAGCAGCTTAGCCCCCCGGGGGGCTAAAAACATTCAGTACTTC. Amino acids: CASSLAPRGAKNIQYF.

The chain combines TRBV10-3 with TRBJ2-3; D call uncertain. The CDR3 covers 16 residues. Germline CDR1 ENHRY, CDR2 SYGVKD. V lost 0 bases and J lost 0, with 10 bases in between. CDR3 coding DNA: TGTGCCATCAGTGAGTCCAAGAAGGGAAGCACAGATACGCAGTATTTT. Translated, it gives CAISESKKGSTDTQYF.